The 3 T cell receptor beta chains reported below all come from one sample, sequenced in a study of beta chain features in type 1 diabetes. General study findings and limits: Shorter TCRB CDR3s, moderately but significantly so, marked every one of the four CD4+ subsets in Type 1 diabetes patients.

Their target antigens are unknown. The sequenced template was cDNA made from the entire isolated RNA. Produced via immunoSEQ multiplex PCR; TCRdb's table is partial and in-frame only. The sample contains around 260,000 clones, 20% to 25% of which appear only once. Sequenced sample: naive CD4+ T cells from blood. The receptors originated from a woman aged 30 to 39 with type 1 diabetes.

This clone was found a few times. The chain employs TRBV28 and TRBJ1-1; 9 bases align to TRBD1. The J segment lost 4 bases and the V segment lost 9 bases, leaving 6 bases of the junction unmatched. Germline V CDR1 and CDR2: MDHEN, SYDVKM. The CDR3 spans 13 residues. The CDR3 region has the DNA TGTGCCAGTATTAAGACAGGGGGCACTGAAGCTTTCTTT. Its protein is CASIKTGGTEAFF. Supplemented by reference TRBV28 and TRBJ1-1, the full variable domain reads DVKVTQSSRYLVKRTGEKVFLECVQDMDHENMFWYRQDPGLGLRLIYFSYDVKMKEKGDIPEGYSVSREKKERFSLILESASTNQTSMYLCASIKTGGTEAFFGQGTRLTVV.

CDR3 DNA sequence: TGCGCCAGCAGCTCGCCGGGGTACGAGCAGTACTTC. It translates to CASSSPGYEQYF. V is TRBV5-1 and J is TRBJ2-7; weak D call: TRBD2 (5 bases). V was clipped by 3 bases and J by 4 bases, with 8 bases between them. Looked up from germline, CDR1 is SGHRS and CDR2 is YFSETQ. This CDR3 is built from 12 residues.

J is TRBJ1-3 and V is TRBV5-1, with no clear D. Trimming cost V 3 bases and J 0 bases, with 13 bases left between them. Per germline, CDR1 SGHRS and CDR2 YFSETQ. This CDR3 comprises 16 residues. The CDR3 is CASSWAGRNSGNTIYF. CDR3 DNA: TGCGCCAGCAGCTGGGCGGGCAGAAACTCTGGAAACACCATATATTTT.